This TCR beta chain originates from a study of cytomegalovirus exposure and HLA in healthy donors. The V segment lost 5 bases and the J segment 11 bases; nucleotides outside the gene matches: 10. The CDR3 length is 15 residues. CDR1 SEHNR and CDR2 FQNEAQ come from the germline V gene (reference sequence). It was with 60 Vbeta and 13 Jbeta primers that the PCR ran. Data came from immunoSEQ multiplex PCR; TCRdb stores just in-frame clones and leaves some out. The table shows over 150,000 clones, with almost 80% occurring only once. This clone was seen only a few times. This TCR was sampled from a woman between 18 and 29 years old in good health and CMV-seronegative. The chain combines TRBV7-9 with TRBJ1-6; 9 nucleotides line up with TRBD1. The sequencing sample was made of PBMCs. As DNA, the CDR3 is TGTGCCAGCAGCGGGACAGGGTCCCTTTTTACACCCCTCCACTTT. This gives the protein CASSGTGSLFTPLHF.